This T cell receptor beta chain derives from a study of cytomegalovirus exposure and HLA in healthy donors. Among the donors, all were healthy bone marrow donors. On this clone: Its antigen remains unknown.

General study findings and limits: A later analysis linked a missense DCLRE1C variant to TCR beta V- and J-gene trimming. HLA-A and HLA-B allele assignments for most subjects were reportedly predicted accurately using TCR beta sequences.

PCR amplification relied on 60 Vbeta primers (plus 13 Jbeta primers). The protocol was immunoSEQ multiplex PCR, while the TCRdb copy is restricted to in-frame clones and leaves out a portion. This sample has fewer than 70,000 clones; 80% occur once, and the top ten carry about 4%. CDR1 is KGHSH, CDR2 LQKENI, per germline. The germline V and J ends were trimmed by 8 bases and 6 bases, with 22 bases remaining between them. The CDR3 covers 15 residues. The chain has TRBV18 and TRBJ2-5, with a possible D match to TRBD1 (6 bases). The sequence derives from a woman in her thirties or forties in good health and CMV-seronegative. Input material: PBMCs. The CDR3 coding sequence is TGTGCCAGCACGTGGACAGAAGAACAAGCCAAGACCCAGTACTTC. Translated: CASTWTEEQAKTQYF.